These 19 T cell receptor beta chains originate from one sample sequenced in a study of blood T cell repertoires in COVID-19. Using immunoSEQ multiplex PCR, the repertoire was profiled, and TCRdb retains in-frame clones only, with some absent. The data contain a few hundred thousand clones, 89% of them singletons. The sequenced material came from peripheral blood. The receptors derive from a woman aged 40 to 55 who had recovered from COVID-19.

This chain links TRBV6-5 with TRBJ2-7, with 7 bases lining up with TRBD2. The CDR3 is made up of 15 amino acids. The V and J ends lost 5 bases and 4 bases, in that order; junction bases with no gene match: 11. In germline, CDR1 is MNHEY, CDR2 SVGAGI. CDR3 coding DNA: TGTGCCAGCAGTCCGATAATCGGTAGCGGGTACGAGCAGTACTTC. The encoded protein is CASSPIIGSGYEQYF.

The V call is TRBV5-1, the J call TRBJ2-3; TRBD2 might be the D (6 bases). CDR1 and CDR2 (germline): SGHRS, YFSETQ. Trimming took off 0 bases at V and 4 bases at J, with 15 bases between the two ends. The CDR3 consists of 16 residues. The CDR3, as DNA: TGCGCCAGCAGCTTGGATTTGGGGGGTCGCGCAGATACGCAGTATTTT. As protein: CASSLDLGGRADTQYF.

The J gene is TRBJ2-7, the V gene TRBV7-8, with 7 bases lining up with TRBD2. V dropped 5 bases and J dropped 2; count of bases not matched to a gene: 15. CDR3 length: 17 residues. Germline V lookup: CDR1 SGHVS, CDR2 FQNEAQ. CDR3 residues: CASSRGGQGGPPYEQYF. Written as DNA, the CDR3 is TGTGCCAGCAGCCGAGGAGGGCAGGGAGGGCCCCCCTACGAGCAGTACTTC. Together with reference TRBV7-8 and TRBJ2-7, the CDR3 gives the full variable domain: GAGVSQSPRYKVAKRGQDVALRCDPISGHVSLFWYQQALGQGPEFLTYFQNEAQLDKSGLPSDRFFAERPEGSVSTLKIQRTQQEDSAVYLCASSRGGQGGPPYEQYFGPGTRLTVT.

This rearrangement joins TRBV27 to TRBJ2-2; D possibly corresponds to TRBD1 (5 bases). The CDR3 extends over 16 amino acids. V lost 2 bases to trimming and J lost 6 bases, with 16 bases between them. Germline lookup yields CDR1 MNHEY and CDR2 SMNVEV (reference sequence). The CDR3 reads CASSLRFQGKAGELFF. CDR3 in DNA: TGTGCCAGCAGTTTACGTTTCCAGGGAAAAGCCGGGGAGCTGTTTTTT.

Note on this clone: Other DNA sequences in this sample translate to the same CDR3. CDR3 region: CASSQRGQGGYGYTF. CDR3 DNA: TGCGCCAGCAGCCAGCGAGGACAGGGGGGGTATGGCTACACCTTC. V is TRBV4-1 and J is TRBJ1-2; the match to TRBD1 covers 10 bases. V lost 3 bases, J lost 5 bases, and 6 bases stayed unmatched. The CDR3 runs to 15 residues. Germline CDR1 is MGHRA and CDR2 is YSYEKL.

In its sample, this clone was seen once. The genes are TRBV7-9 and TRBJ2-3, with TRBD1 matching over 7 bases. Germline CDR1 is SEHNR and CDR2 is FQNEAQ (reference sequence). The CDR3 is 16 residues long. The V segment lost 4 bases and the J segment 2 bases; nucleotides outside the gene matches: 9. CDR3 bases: TGTGCCAGCAGCTCCCACGGGACAGAGTACACAGATACGCAGTATTTT. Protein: CASSSHGTEYTDTQYF.

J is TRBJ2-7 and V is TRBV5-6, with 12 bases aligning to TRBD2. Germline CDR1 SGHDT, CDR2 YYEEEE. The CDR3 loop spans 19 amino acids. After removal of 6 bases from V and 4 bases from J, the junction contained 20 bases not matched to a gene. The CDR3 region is CASILPSTRLAGDPYEQYF. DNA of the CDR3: TGTGCCAGCATCCTACCTTCAACTCGACTAGCGGGAGATCCTTACGAGCAGTACTTC.

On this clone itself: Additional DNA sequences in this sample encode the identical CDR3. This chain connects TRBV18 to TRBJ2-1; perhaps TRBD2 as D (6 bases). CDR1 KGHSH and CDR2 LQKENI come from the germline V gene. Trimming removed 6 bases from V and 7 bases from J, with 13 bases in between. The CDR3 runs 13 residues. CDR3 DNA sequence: TGTGCCAGCTCGCCCGCCAGCGGGAATGAGCAGTTCTTC. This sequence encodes CASSPASGNEQFF.

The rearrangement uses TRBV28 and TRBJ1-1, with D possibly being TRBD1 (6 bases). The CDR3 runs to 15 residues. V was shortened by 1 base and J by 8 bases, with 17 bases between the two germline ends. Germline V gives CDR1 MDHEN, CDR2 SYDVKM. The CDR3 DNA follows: TGTGCCAGCAGTTTATCGGGACAACGTAGGGCCGAAGCTTTCTTT. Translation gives CASSLSGQRRAEAFF.

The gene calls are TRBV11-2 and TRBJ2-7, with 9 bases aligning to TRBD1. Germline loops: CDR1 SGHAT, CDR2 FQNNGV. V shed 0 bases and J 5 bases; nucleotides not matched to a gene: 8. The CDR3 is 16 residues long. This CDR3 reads CASSLDQGGQGHEQYF. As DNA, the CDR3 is TGTGCCAGCAGCTTAGATCAAGGGGGACAGGGCCACGAGCAGTACTTC.

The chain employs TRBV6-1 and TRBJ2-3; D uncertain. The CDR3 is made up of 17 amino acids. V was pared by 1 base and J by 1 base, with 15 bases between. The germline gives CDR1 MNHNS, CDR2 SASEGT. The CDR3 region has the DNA TGTGCCAGCAGTGAAGACCTATTGACTGCGGGCACAGATACGCAGTATTTT. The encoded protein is CASSEDLLTAGTDTQYF.

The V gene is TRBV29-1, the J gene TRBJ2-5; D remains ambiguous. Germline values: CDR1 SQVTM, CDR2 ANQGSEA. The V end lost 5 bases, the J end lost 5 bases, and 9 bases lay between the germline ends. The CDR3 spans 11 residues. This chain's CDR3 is CSVIYAETQYF. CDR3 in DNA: TGCAGCGTTATCTATGCCGAGACCCAGTACTTC.

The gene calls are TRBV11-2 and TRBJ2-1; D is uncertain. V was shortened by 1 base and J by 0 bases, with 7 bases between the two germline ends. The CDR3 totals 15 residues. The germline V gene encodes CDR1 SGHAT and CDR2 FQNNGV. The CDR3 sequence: CASSLAGFSYNEQFF. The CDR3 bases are TGTGCCAGCAGCTTAGCCGGGTTCTCCTACAATGAGCAGTTCTTC.

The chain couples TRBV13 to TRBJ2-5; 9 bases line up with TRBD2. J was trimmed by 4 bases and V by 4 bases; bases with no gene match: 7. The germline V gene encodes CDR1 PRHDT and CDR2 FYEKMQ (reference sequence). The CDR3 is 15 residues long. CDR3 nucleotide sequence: TGTGCCAGCAGCTACGCCGAACTAGCGGGAGAGACCCAGTACTTC. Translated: CASSYAELAGETQYF.

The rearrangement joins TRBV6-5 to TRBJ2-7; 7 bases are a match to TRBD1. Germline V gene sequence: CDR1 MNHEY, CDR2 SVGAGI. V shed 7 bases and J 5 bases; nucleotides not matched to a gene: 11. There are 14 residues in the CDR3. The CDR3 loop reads CASNTDRERHEQYF. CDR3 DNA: TGTGCCAGCAACACAGACAGGGAACGGCACGAGCAGTACTTC.

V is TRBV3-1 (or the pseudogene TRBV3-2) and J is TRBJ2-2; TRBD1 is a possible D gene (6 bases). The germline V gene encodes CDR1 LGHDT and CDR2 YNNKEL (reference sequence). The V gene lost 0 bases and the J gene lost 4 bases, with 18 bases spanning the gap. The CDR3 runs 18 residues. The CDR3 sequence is CASSQDSGQLSFTGELFF. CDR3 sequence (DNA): TGTGCCAGCAGCCAAGATTCAGGACAGCTCTCCTTCACCGGGGAGCTGTTTTTT.

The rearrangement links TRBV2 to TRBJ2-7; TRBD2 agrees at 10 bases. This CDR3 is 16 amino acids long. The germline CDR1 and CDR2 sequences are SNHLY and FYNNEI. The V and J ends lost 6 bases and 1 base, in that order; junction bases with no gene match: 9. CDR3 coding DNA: TGTGCCAGCAGAGCGGCTAGCGGGAGCGGGTCCTACGAGCAGTACTTC. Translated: CASRAASGSGSYEQYF.

Written as DNA, the CDR3 is TGTGCCAGCAGCCAAGATGGAGGGCTAGCGCAGTATTTT. Its protein product is CASSQDGGLAQYF. The chain uses TRBV14 and TRBJ2-3, with a tentative D call TRBD2 (6 bases). The CDR3 has 13 amino acids. Trimming removed 0 bases from V and 10 bases from J, with 11 bases in between. The germline V gene encodes CDR1 SGHDN and CDR2 FVKESK.

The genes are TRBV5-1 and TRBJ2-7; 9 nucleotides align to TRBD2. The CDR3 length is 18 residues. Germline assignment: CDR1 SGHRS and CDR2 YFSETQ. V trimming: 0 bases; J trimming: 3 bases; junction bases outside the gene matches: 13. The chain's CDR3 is CASSLGASGATVVYEQYF. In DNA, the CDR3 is TGCGCCAGCAGCTTGGGGGCTAGCGGGGCTACCGTAGTCTACGAGCAGTACTTC.